Listed below are T cell receptor beta chains from one sample, sequenced in a study of response to subunit inactivated influenza vaccine. TCRdb ran MiXCR on the RT-PCR reads and lists one entry per CDR3 protein. The sample lists just over 300,000 distinct CDR3 sequences; about 20% were seen once. The sample in question was PBMCs from blood, obtained approximately 20 months after vaccination. These receptors originate from a man aged 45-69 years who received an inactivated influenza vaccine. Both conserved end residues are part of each CDR3. D genes are given only for firm matches. Expanded clones get a size class; other rows say once, few or many, or leave the size out.

>TRBV15|NA|many|TRBJ1-1
TGTGCCACCAGCAGAGAGACAGGTGAAGCTTTCTTT
CATSRETGEAFF
>TRBV7-2|NA|few|TRBJ1-6
TGTGCCAGCAGCTTTGGGGGGAGCTCCTATAATTCACCCCTCCACTTT
CASSFGGSSYNSPLHF
>TRBV5-6|NA|NA|TRBJ1-4
TGTGCCAGCAGCTTGTGGGGCAGAACTAATGAAAAACTGTTTTTT
CASSLWGRTNEKLFF
>TRBV5-1|NA|NA|TRBJ2-5
TGCGCCAGCCGTTCGGAACAGGGACTCTCAGAGACCCAGTACTTC
CASRSEQGLSETQYF
>TRBV7-2|NA|many|TRBJ1-5
TGTGCCAGCAGCTCGAAGAGCAATCAGCCCCAGCATTTT
CASSSKSNQPQHF
>TRBV10-3|NA|NA|TRBJ1-1
TGTGCCATCTCGGAAGAAGGGGTGAACACTGAAGCTTTCTTT
CAISEEGVNTEAFF
>TRBV7-2|NA|few|TRBJ2-5
TGTGCCAGCAGCCCGAGGGACGGGGAGACCCAGTACTTC
CASSPRDGETQYF
>TRBV12-3/TRBV12-4|TRBD1|many|TRBJ1-1
TGTGCCAGCAGGACAGGGAGCATGAACACTGAAGCTTTCTTT
CASRTGSMNTEAFF
>TRBV12-3/TRBV12-4|TRBD1|NA|TRBJ2-5
TGTGCCAGCAGGGGACAGGGGTTATGGGAGACCCAGTACTTC
CASRGQGLWETQYF
>TRBV12-3/TRBV12-4|TRBD1|many|TRBJ1-2
TGTGCCAGCAGCCCCGACAGGGGGCTAAGAGGCTACACCTTC
CASSPDRGLRGYTF
>TRBV13|TRBD1|NA|TRBJ2-7
TGTGCCACCTTACGACAGGGGATCCCGTCCTACGAGCAGTACTTC
CATLRQGIPSYEQYF
>TRBV29-1|NA|few|TRBJ2-7
TGCAGCGTTGAGACGGGACCTTATGGGGAGCAGTACTTC
CSVETGPYGEQYF
>TRBV7-8|TRBD1|NA|TRBJ1-5
TGTGCCAGCAGCTTAGAAGCGACAGGGGCCTCCAATCAGCCCCAGCATTTT
CASSLEATGASNQPQHF
>TRBV5-6|TRBD1|NA|TRBJ1-4
TGTGCCAGCAGCTCCCCCGATCGGACAGGGGAGGATGAAAAACTGTTTTTT
CASSSPDRTGEDEKLFF
>TRBV6-5|NA|NA|TRBJ1-2
TGTGCCAGCAGTTACTCAAACAGGCCCCCGGAAGGCTACACCTTC
CASSYSNRPPEGYTF
>TRBV6-1|TRBD1|NA|TRBJ2-7
TGTGCCAGCAGTCCCTCCGGGACAGGGGTTCCATACGAGCAGTACTTC
CASSPSGTGVPYEQYF
>TRBV10-3|NA|NA|TRBJ1-1
TGTGCCATCAGTGAGTCGGGACTTCTGGACACTGAAGCTTTCTTT
CAISESGLLDTEAFF
>TRBV20-1|NA|many|TRBJ1-1
TGCAGTGCTAGAACTCCGGGGGCGCGGACTGAAGCTTTCTTT
CSARTPGARTEAFF
>TRBV4-1|NA|few|TRBJ1-1
TGCGCCAGCAGCCGCGAGGGGACACGCGGGACTGAAGCTTTCTTT
CASSREGTRGTEAFF
>TRBV7-2|NA|NA|TRBJ1-3
TGTGCCAGCAGCTTAGCCCCCGGGACCGGCGGAAACACCATATATTTT
CASSLAPGTGGNTIYF
>TRBV7-9|NA|NA|TRBJ1-6
TGTGCCAGCAGCCAGTCTTTTGGGTCAGCCCTCCACTTT
CASSQSFGSALHF
>TRBV6-2/TRBV6-3|TRBD1|many|TRBJ1-2
TGTGCCAGCAGTGGACAGGGGAGCGGCTACACCTTC
CASSGQGSGYTF
>TRBV9|NA|few|TRBJ2-7
TGTGCCAGCAGCCCAGGGACCCAAGACTACGAGCAGTACTTC
CASSPGTQDYEQYF
>TRBV28|TRBD2|NA|TRBJ2-3
TGTGCCAGCAGTCAAAGACTAGCGGGTCTTTTCACAGATACGCAGTATTTT
CASSQRLAGLFTDTQYF
>TRBV7-9|TRBD2|NA|TRBJ2-7
TGTGCCAGCAGCTTAGGTGGGACTAGCGGCTACGAGCAGTACTTC
CASSLGGTSGYEQYF
>TRBV12-3/TRBV12-4|NA|once|TRBJ1-2
TGTGCCAGCAGTTTAAGCCTAAGGGGGGGCTATGGCTACACCTTC
CASSLSLRGGYGYTF
>TRBV20-1|NA|few|TRBJ2-5
TGCAGTGCTAGTGGCCAGGGAGAGACCCAGTACTTC
CSASGQGETQYF
>TRBV10-1|NA|NA|TRBJ2-1
TGCGCCAGCAGTCGTGGTCCGAAACAGATATACAATGAGCAGTTCTTC
CASSRGPKQIYNEQFF
>TRBV6-5|NA|NA|TRBJ2-1
TGTGCCAGCAGTTATTCGACCACAGCCACGCATGAGCAGTTCTTC
CASSYSTTATHEQFF
>TRBV6-2/TRBV6-3|NA|many|TRBJ1-2
TGTGCCAGCAGCCGACCGGGACCTCAAAAGACGTATGGCTACACCTTC
CASSRPGPQKTYGYTF
>TRBV6-6|NA|NA|TRBJ1-2
TGTGCCAGCAGTCCCGGACAGTCCTATGGCTACACCTTC
CASSPGQSYGYTF
>TRBV6-4|NA|NA|TRBJ2-5
TGTGCCAGCACCCTTTACTGGACGGCGGGTCAAGAGACCCAGTACTTC
CASTLYWTAGQETQYF
>TRBV29-1|NA|NA|TRBJ2-7
TGCAGCGTCGGGACTTTTTACGAGCAGTACTTC
CSVGTFYEQYF
>TRBV5-6|TRBD2|few|TRBJ2-1
TGTGCCAGCAGCTTTCCAGCGGGAGGGCCCAATGAGCAGTTCTTC
CASSFPAGGPNEQFF
>TRBV29-1|NA|NA|TRBJ2-3
TGCAGCGTTGAACCGGGCCCTAGCACAGATACGCAGTATTTT
CSVEPGPSTDTQYF
>TRBV5-6|TRBD1|NA|TRBJ1-5
TGTGCCAGCAGCACCGACCGGGACAGAGATCAGCCCCAGCATTTT
CASSTDRDRDQPQHF
>TRBV20-1|NA|many|TRBJ1-2
TGCAGTGCTACCCCCGGGGGAGGGGGCTATGGCTACACCTTC
CSATPGGGGYGYTF
>TRBV28|NA|NA|TRBJ2-1
TGTGCCGCCGAAGGGGGTTGGACTTGGCGACAGCATGAGCAGTTCTTC
CAAEGGWTWRQHEQFF
>TRBV20-1|NA|NA|TRBJ2-3
TGCAGTGCTAGACTCCGTGGAGGCGGCCCCACAGATACGCAGTATTTT
CSARLRGGGPTDTQYF
>TRBV9|NA|few|TRBJ2-2
TGTGCCAGCAGCGCAGGGGTGGCCGGGGAGCTGTTTTTT
CASSAGVAGELFF
>TRBV28|NA|few|TRBJ1-2
TGTGCCAGCCAAGCGTCGTACTATGGCTACACCTTC
CASQASYYGYTF
>TRBV7-8|TRBD1|NA|TRBJ2-5
TGTGCCAGCACCGAAACAGGGGGCGCAAAGGAGACCCAGTACTTC
CASTETGGAKETQYF
>TRBV19|NA|few|TRBJ1-2
TGTGCCAGTACCGGGGACGGACCTAACTATGGCTACACCTTC
CASTGDGPNYGYTF
>TRBV3-1|NA|NA|TRBJ2-3
TGTGCCAGCAGGCTGCAAGGGGGAGATACGCAGTATTTT
CASRLQGGDTQYF
>TRBV5-1|TRBD2|few|TRBJ2-1
TGCGCCAGCAGCCTTGGGGGGGGGTCTGCCTACAATGAGCAGTTCTTC
CASSLGGGSAYNEQFF
>TRBV28|TRBD1|NA|TRBJ1-5
TGTGCCAGCAGTTTCGGGACAGGGGGGAGTCAGCCCCAGCATTTT
CASSFGTGGSQPQHF
>TRBV10-2|NA|NA|TRBJ1-2
TGCGCCAGCAGCCTTAACCCGGCACAGACGTATGGCTACACCTTC
CASSLNPAQTYGYTF
>TRBV3-1|NA|few|TRBJ1-4
TGTGCCAGCAGCCAATTAGGTTTCCGGTTCTCTCCGGCAGTGGATGAAAAACTGTTTTTT
CASSQLGFRFSPAVDEKLFF
>TRBV20-1|TRBD1|many|TRBJ1-3
TGCAGTGCTCCAGGGGGCCCTGGAAACACCATATATTTT
CSAPGGPGNTIYF
>TRBV12-3/TRBV12-4|NA|few|TRBJ1-4
TGTGCCAGCAGCTTACGGGGGCAAAATGAAAAACTGTTTTTT
CASSLRGQNEKLFF
>TRBV10-2|TRBD2|few|TRBJ2-1
TGCGCCAGCATGGCTAGCGGGGGGGCTTGGGAGCAGTTCTTC
CASMASGGAWEQFF
>TRBV20-1|NA|few|TRBJ2-7
TGCAGTGCTAGAGATTCTACAGGGAAGTTGCACGAGCAGTACTTC
CSARDSTGKLHEQYF
>TRBV6-4|NA|NA|TRBJ2-5
TGTGCCAGCAGTGAAAGGGTCCGAAAAGGCCCCAAGACCCAGTACTTC
CASSERVRKGPKTQYF